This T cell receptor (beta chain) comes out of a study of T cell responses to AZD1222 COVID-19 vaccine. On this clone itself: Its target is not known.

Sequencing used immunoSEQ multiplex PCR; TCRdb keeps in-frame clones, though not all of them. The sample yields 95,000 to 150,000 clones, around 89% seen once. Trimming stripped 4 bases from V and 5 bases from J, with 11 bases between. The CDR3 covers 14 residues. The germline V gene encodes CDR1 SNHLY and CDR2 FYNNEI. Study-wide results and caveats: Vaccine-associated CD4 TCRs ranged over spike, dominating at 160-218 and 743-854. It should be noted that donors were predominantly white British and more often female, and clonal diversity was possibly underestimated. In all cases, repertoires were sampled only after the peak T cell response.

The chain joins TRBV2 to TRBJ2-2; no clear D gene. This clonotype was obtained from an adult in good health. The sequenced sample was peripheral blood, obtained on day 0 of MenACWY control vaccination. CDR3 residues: CASSGSQGTGELFF. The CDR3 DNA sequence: TGTGCCAGCAGTGGTAGTCAAGGGACCGGGGAGCTGTTTTTT.